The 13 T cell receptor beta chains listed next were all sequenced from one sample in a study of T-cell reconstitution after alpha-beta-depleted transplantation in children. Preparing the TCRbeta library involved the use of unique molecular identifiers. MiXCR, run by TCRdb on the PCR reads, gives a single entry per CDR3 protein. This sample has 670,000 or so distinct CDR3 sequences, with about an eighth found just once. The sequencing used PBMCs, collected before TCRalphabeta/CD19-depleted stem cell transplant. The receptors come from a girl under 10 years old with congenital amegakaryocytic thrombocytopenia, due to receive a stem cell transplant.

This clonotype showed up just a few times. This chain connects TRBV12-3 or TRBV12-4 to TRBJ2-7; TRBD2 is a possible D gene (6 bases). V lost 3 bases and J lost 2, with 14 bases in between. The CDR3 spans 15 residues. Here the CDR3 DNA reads TGTGCCAGCAGTTTTAGTTTTGCGGGGACCTACGAGCAGTACTTC. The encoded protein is CASSFSFAGTYEQYF.

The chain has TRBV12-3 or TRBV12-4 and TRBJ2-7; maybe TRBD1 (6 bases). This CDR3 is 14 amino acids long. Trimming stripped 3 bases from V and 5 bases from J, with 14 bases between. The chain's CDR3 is CASSFILQGNEQYF. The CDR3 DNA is TGTGCCAGCAGTTTCATTCTTCAGGGGAACGAGCAGTACTTC.

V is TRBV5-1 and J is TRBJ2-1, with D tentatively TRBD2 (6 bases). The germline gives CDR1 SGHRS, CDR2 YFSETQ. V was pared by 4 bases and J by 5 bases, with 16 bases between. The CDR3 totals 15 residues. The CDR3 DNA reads TGCGCCAGCAGCCAGAGCGGGCCTAGCAACAATGAGCAGTTCTTC. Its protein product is CASSQSGPSNNEQFF.

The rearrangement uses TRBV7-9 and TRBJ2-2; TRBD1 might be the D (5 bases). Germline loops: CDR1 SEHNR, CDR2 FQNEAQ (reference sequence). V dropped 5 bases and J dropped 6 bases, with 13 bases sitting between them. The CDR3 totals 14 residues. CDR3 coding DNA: TGTGCCAGCAGCAGAGAGACAGTCCCCGGGGAGCTGTTTTTT. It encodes CASSRETVPGELFF.

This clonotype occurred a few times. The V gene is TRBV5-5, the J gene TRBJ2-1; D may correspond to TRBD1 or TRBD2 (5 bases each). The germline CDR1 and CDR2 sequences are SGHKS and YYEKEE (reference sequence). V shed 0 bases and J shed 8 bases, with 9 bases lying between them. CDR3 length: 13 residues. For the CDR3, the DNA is TGTGCCAGCAGCTTGGGGGGGTTCTATGAGCAGTTCTTC. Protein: CASSLGGFYEQFF.

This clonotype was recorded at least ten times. CDR3 coding DNA: TGCGCCAGCAGCCAAATAACAGGGCCCCTGGGCGGTGAGCAGTTCTTC. Translation gives CASSQITGPLGGEQFF. This chain links TRBV4-1 with TRBJ2-1, with a weak D call TRBD1 (6 bases). The CDR3 totals 16 residues. Trimming took off 2 bases at V and 9 bases at J, with 20 bases between the two ends. Germline-derived CDR1 and CDR2 are MGHRA and YSYEKL.

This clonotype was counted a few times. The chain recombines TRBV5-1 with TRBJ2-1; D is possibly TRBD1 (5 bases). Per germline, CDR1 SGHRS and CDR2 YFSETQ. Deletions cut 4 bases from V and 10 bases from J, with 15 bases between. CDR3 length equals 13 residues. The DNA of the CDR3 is TGCGCCAGCAGCCCATCAGGGTTGTACGAGCAGTTCTTC. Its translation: CASSPSGLYEQFF.

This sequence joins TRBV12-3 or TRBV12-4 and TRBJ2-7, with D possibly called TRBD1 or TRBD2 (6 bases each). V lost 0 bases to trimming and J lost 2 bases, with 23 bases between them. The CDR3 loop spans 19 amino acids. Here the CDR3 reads CASSLAAKPLLGGPYEQYF. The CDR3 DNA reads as TGTGCCAGCAGTTTAGCGGCAAAACCCCTGTTAGGGGGGCCCTACGAGCAGTACTTC.

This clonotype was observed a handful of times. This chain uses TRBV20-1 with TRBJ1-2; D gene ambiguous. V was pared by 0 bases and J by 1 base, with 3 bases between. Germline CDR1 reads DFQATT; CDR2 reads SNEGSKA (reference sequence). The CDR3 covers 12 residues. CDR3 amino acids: CSARDNNYGYTF. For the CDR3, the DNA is TGCAGTGCTAGAGACAATAACTATGGCTACACCTTC.

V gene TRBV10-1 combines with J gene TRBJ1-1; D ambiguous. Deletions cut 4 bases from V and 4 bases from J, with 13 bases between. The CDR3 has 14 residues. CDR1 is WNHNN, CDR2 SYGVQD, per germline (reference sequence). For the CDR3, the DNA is TGCGCCAGCAGTGCGGGCGGAGCGGTCACTGAAGCTTTCTTT. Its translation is CASSAGGAVTEAFF.

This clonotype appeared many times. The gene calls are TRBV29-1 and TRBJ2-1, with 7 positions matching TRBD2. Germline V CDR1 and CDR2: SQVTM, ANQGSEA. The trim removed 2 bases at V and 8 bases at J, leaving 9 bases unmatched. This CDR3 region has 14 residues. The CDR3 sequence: CSVELAGAGDEQFF. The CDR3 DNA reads TGCAGCGTTGAATTAGCGGGCGCCGGCGATGAGCAGTTCTTC.

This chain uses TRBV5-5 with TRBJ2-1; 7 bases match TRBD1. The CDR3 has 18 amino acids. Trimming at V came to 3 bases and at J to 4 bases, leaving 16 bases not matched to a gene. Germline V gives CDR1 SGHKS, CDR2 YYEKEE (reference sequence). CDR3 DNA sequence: TGTGCCAGCAGCTCCCGGAACAGGGGCGAAGGTGGGTACAATGAGCAGTTCTTC. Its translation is CASSSRNRGEGGYNEQFF.

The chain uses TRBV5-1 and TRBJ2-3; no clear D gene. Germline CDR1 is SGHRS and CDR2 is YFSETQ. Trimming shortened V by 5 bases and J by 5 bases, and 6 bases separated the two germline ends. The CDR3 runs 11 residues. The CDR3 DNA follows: TGCGCCAGCAGACGATTAGATACGCAGTATTTT. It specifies CASRRLDTQYF.